Listed below are T cell receptor beta chains from one sample, sequenced in a study of vaccination and CD4 T cells after COVID-19. TCRdb fed the PCR reads into MiXCR, producing one record per CDR3 protein. The table lists around 20,000 distinct CDR3 sequences, under 80% of them singletons, with roughly 8.6% in the top ten. Their antigens remain unidentified. What was sequenced was CD4+ T cells from blood, cultured in vitro. The receptors here all came from a human donor who had recovered from COVID-19. CDR3s include the opening cysteine and the closing phenylalanine or tryptophan. D genes are given only for firm matches. Size values are once, few and many counts, or a class for expanded clones, and some rows have none.

TRBD2	TRBV6-2/TRBV6-3	NA	TRBJ2-5	TGTGCCAGCAGTTACACAATAGCGGGAGGGCGAGAGACCCAGTACTTC	CASSYTIAGGRETQYF
NA	TRBV10-3	NA	TRBJ2-1	TGTGCCATCAGAGCCGCCGGCCTGAATGAGCAGTTCTTC	CAIRAAGLNEQFF
NA	TRBV20-1	once	TRBJ2-3	TGCAGTGCTGAAGGTCTCCAGCATACGCAGTATTTT	CSAEGLQHTQYF
TRBD1	TRBV6-1	NA	TRBJ1-6	TGTGCCAGCAGTGGACCGATCGGGACAGAAAATTCACCCCTCCACTTT	CASSGPIGTENSPLHF
NA	TRBV29-1	NA	TRBJ1-4	TGCAGCGCCCGGATCTCAGGGAAGGGTGAAAAACTGTTTTTT	CSARISGKGEKLFF
TRBD2	TRBV2	NA	TRBJ2-7	TGTGCCAGCAGTGAACGCGGGAGTGACTACGAGCAGTACTTC	CASSERGSDYEQYF
NA	TRBV7-2	once	TRBJ1-6	TGTGCCAGCAGCGATCAGGGCGGGGGCACTTATTCACCCCTCCACTTT	CASSDQGGGTYSPLHF
NA	TRBV30	NA	TRBJ2-1	TGTGCGTGGGCTAGCAATGAGCAGTTCTTC	CAWASNEQFF
NA	TRBV7-9	NA	TRBJ1-1	TGTGCCAGCAGCTTTTATATGTTGTCTGAAGCTTTCTTT	CASSFYMLSEAFF
TRBD2	TRBV10-1	NA	TRBJ2-5	TGCGCCAGCAGACCCGGGACTAGCGTACCCGAGGAGACCCAGTACTTC	CASRPGTSVPEETQYF
NA	TRBV20-1	few	TRBJ2-2	TGCAGTGCTAGAGGGGGGCGAGGGAGTGACACCGGGGAGCTGTTTTTT	CSARGGRGSDTGELFF
NA	TRBV20-1	NA	TRBJ1-1	TGCAGTGCCCTCGACCGAAGGAACACTGAAGCTTTCTTT	CSALDRRNTEAFF
NA	TRBV27	once	TRBJ2-7	TGTGCCAGCAGTTACGAGGGGCCGAGCTTCTCCTACGAGCAGTACTTC	CASSYEGPSFSYEQYF
TRBD2	TRBV20-1	once	TRBJ2-7	TGCAGTGCTAGACCAGGACTAGACTACGAGCAGTACTTC	CSARPGLDYEQYF
NA	TRBV7-9	NA	TRBJ2-2	TGTGCCAGCAGCCACCTGAGGGGAACCGCGAACACCGGGGAGCTGTTTTTT	CASSHLRGTANTGELFF
NA	TRBV20-1	few	TRBJ2-7	TGCAGTGCTGAGGTGGTATTTGGGGAGCAGTACTTC	CSAEVVFGEQYF
TRBD1	TRBV7-2	NA	TRBJ2-5	TGTGCCAGCAGCTCAGACAGGGTATACCAAGAGACCCAGTACTTC	CASSSDRVYQETQYF
NA	TRBV19	NA	TRBJ2-5	TGTGCCAGTAGTAGAGGACTACAAGAGACCCAGTACTTC	CASSRGLQETQYF
NA	TRBV6-2/TRBV6-3	NA	TRBJ1-3	TGTGCCAGCCGGCGTGGATTTCCGGGAAACACCATATATTTT	CASRRGFPGNTIYF
NA	TRBV19	few	TRBJ1-5	TGTGCCAGTAGGGAAACAGGGAATCAGCCCCAGCATTTT	CASRETGNQPQHF
TRBD1	TRBV20-1	NA	TRBJ2-5	TGCAGTGCAACGGGACAGGCCCAAGAGACCCAGTACTTC	CSATGQAQETQYF
NA	TRBV10-1	NA	TRBJ1-1	TGCGCCAGCAGCGGGGGGGGGAGGACTGAAGCTTTCTTT	CASSGGGRTEAFF
TRBD1	TRBV6-5	few	TRBJ1-2	TGTGCCAGCAGTTACTCGGGGGTCAGTCAGGGGGCTGTCTATGGCTACACCTTC	CASSYSGVSQGAVYGYTF
NA	TRBV28	NA	TRBJ2-3	TGTGCTTCCGAGGGCACAGATACGCAGTATTTT	CASEGTDTQYF